This is a list of T cell receptor beta chains from one sample in a study of blood T cell repertoires in COVID-19. The repertoire was sequenced with immunoSEQ multiplex PCR; TCRdb's copy has only in-frame clones and lacks some. The sample lists fewer than 250,000 clones, about 85% seen once, with around 1.1% in the top ten. The sequencing sample was made of peripheral blood. Receptor source: a man between 25 and 39 years old with acute or convalescent COVID-19. Each CDR3 is given with its conserved first and last residue. The D gene is left open where the match is weak. Part of the rows lack a size; the others show once, few, many or a class for expanded clones.

J gene: TRBJ2-1; clone size: -; D gene: TRBD1; CDR3 length: 14; V gene: TRBV10-3; CDR3 protein: CATSGGTGSNEQFF; CDR3 DNA: TGTGCCACCTCTGGTGGGACAGGGAGCAATGAGCAGTTCTTC
J gene: TRBJ2-1; clone size: -; D gene: -; CDR3 length: 14; V gene: TRBV27; CDR3 protein: CASSSSLSYNEQFF; CDR3 DNA: TGTGCCAGCAGTTCTAGTTTATCCTACAATGAGCAGTTCTTC
J gene: TRBJ1-2; clone size: -; D gene: TRBD1; CDR3 length: 15; V gene: TRBV3-1/TRBV3-2; CDR3 protein: CASSPDDRGDYGYTF; CDR3 DNA: TGTGCCAGCAGCCCCGATGACAGGGGAGACTATGGCTACACCTTC
J gene: TRBJ1-1; clone size: -; D gene: -; CDR3 length: 13; V gene: TRBV12-3/TRBV12-4; CDR3 protein: CASTDSPGTEAFF; CDR3 DNA: TGTGCCAGCACCGACAGCCCGGGCACTGAAGCTTTCTTT
J gene: TRBJ1-4; clone size: -; D gene: -; CDR3 length: 14; V gene: TRBV19; CDR3 protein: CASSLRREVEKLFF; CDR3 DNA: TGTGCCAGTAGTCTGCGCAGGGAAGTCGAAAAACTGTTTTTT
J gene: TRBJ2-1; clone size: -; D gene: TRBD1; CDR3 length: 17; V gene: TRBV24-1; CDR3 protein: CATSDPLPGQGFNEQFF; CDR3 DNA: TGTGCCACCAGTGATCCCCTCCCGGGACAGGGGTTCAATGAGCAGTTCTTC
J gene: TRBJ1-5; clone size: -; D gene: -; CDR3 length: 19; V gene: TRBV19; CDR3 protein: CASSIDGVGDLRGNQPQHF; CDR3 DNA: TGTGCCAGTAGTATAGATGGAGTAGGAGATCTCAGGGGTAATCAGCCCCAGCATTTT
J gene: TRBJ1-4; clone size: -; D gene: TRBD1; CDR3 length: 12; V gene: TRBV30; CDR3 protein: CAWSTRGEKLFF; CDR3 DNA: TGTGCCTGGAGCACCAGGGGGGAAAAACTGTTTTTT
J gene: TRBJ1-5; clone size: -; D gene: TRBD1; CDR3 length: 15; V gene: TRBV7-8; CDR3 protein: CASSLTGQVDVPQHF; CDR3 DNA: TGTGCCAGCAGCTTAACGGGACAGGTGGATGTACCCCAGCATTTT
J gene: TRBJ2-2; clone size: -; D gene: TRBD2; CDR3 length: 20; V gene: TRBV7-8; CDR3 protein: CASSLRGLASGSLGTGELFF; CDR3 DNA: TGTGCCAGCAGCTTGCGGGGGCTGGCTAGCGGGTCCCTCGGGACCGGGGAGCTGTTTTTT
J gene: TRBJ1-6; clone size: -; D gene: -; CDR3 length: 13; V gene: TRBV30; CDR3 protein: CAWSAARVETLHF; CDR3 DNA: TGTGCCTGGAGTGCAGCCAGGGTTGAGACCCTCCACTTT
J gene: TRBJ1-1; clone size: -; D gene: -; CDR3 length: 13; V gene: TRBV14; CDR3 protein: CASSIQSAAEAFF; CDR3 DNA: TGTGCCAGCAGCATACAGTCTGCCGCTGAAGCTTTCTTT
J gene: TRBJ2-5; clone size: -; D gene: TRBD1; CDR3 length: 15; V gene: TRBV6-5; CDR3 protein: CASSYRGTGKETQYF; CDR3 DNA: TGTGCCAGCAGTTACCGCGGGACAGGGAAGGAGACCCAGTACTTC
J gene: TRBJ2-2; clone size: -; D gene: TRBD1; CDR3 length: 16; V gene: TRBV3-1/TRBV3-2; CDR3 protein: CASSRPKGQGAGELFF; CDR3 DNA: TGTGCCAGCAGCCGACCTAAGGGACAGGGGGCCGGGGAGCTGTTTTTT
J gene: TRBJ2-2; clone size: -; D gene: -; CDR3 length: 15; V gene: TRBV6-5; CDR3 protein: CASSSKRRNTGELFF; CDR3 DNA: TGTGCCAGCAGTTCAAAGCGGAGGAACACCGGGGAGCTGTTTTTT
J gene: TRBJ2-1; clone size: -; D gene: TRBD2; CDR3 length: 15; V gene: TRBV28; CDR3 protein: CASSLGGGPYNEQFF; CDR3 DNA: TGTGCCAGCAGTTTAGGGGGAGGGCCCTACAATGAGCAGTTCTTC
J gene: TRBJ1-4; clone size: -; D gene: -; CDR3 length: 17; V gene: TRBV19; CDR3 protein: CASIGLLQGDTNEKLFF; CDR3 DNA: TGTGCCAGTATCGGACTCCTACAGGGTGACACTAATGAAAAACTGTTTTTT
J gene: TRBJ1-4; clone size: -; D gene: TRBD1; CDR3 length: 14; V gene: TRBV5-1; CDR3 protein: CASSLTGGYEKLFF; CDR3 DNA: TGCGCCAGCAGCTTGACAGGGGGCTATGAAAAACTGTTTTTT
J gene: TRBJ1-5; clone size: few; D gene: -; CDR3 length: 15; V gene: TRBV7-2; CDR3 protein: CASSSRAQGYQPQHF; CDR3 DNA: TGTGCCAGCAGCTCTAGGGCACAGGGTTATCAGCCCCAGCATTTT
J gene: TRBJ2-1; clone size: -; D gene: TRBD1; CDR3 length: 15; V gene: TRBV6-4; CDR3 protein: CASSSGQGGNNEQFF; CDR3 DNA: TGTGCCAGCAGTTCCGGACAGGGGGGAAATAATGAGCAGTTCTTC
J gene: TRBJ2-7; clone size: -; D gene: TRBD1; CDR3 length: 17; V gene: TRBV18; CDR3 protein: CASSRTYLTGPSYEQYF; CDR3 DNA: TGTGCCAGCTCACGAACTTACTTGACAGGGCCCTCCTACGAGCAGTACTTC
J gene: TRBJ1-1; clone size: -; D gene: -; CDR3 length: 12; V gene: TRBV5-4; CDR3 protein: CASSLEGVGAFF; CDR3 DNA: TGTGCCAGCAGCTTGGAAGGGGTGGGGGCTTTCTTT
J gene: TRBJ2-7; clone size: -; D gene: TRBD2; CDR3 length: 17; V gene: TRBV4-2; CDR3 protein: CASSQVIAGGRSYEQYF; CDR3 DNA: TGTGCCAGCAGCCAAGTAATAGCGGGGGGGCGCTCCTACGAGCAGTACTTC
J gene: TRBJ2-7; clone size: -; D gene: -; CDR3 length: 14; V gene: TRBV27; CDR3 protein: CARPGPGLIYEQYF; CDR3 DNA: TGTGCCAGACCAGGCCCGGGACTTATCTACGAGCAGTACTTC
J gene: TRBJ2-1; clone size: once; D gene: TRBD2; CDR3 length: 15; V gene: TRBV28; CDR3 protein: CASSLIAGFYNEQFF; CDR3 DNA: TGTGCCAGCAGTTTAATAGCGGGGTTCTACAATGAGCAGTTCTTC
J gene: TRBJ1-5; clone size: -; D gene: -; CDR3 length: 15; V gene: TRBV28; CDR3 protein: CASSLGGSGNQPQHF; CDR3 DNA: TGTGCCAGCAGTTTAGGGGGGTCGGGCAATCAGCCCCAGCATTTT
J gene: TRBJ2-7; clone size: -; D gene: TRBD2; CDR3 length: 15; V gene: TRBV2; CDR3 protein: CASSQTSGPTYEQYF; CDR3 DNA: TGTGCCAGCAGTCAGACTAGCGGGCCCACCTACGAGCAGTACTTC
J gene: TRBJ2-3; clone size: -; D gene: TRBD2; CDR3 length: 17; V gene: TRBV11-3; CDR3 protein: CASSSYLSGASTDTQYF; CDR3 DNA: TGTGCCAGCAGCTCCTATCTTAGCGGGGCTAGCACAGATACGCAGTATTTT
J gene: TRBJ2-3; clone size: -; D gene: -; CDR3 length: 13; V gene: TRBV6-5; CDR3 protein: CASSSFSTDTQYF; CDR3 DNA: TGTGCCAGCTCGAGTTTTAGCACAGATACGCAGTATTTT
J gene: TRBJ1-1; clone size: few; D gene: -; CDR3 length: 16; V gene: TRBV28; CDR3 protein: CASSLRPGLRNTEAFF; CDR3 DNA: TGTGCCAGCAGCTTAAGGCCGGGTTTGCGAAACACTGAAGCTTTCTTT
J gene: TRBJ1-3; clone size: -; D gene: TRBD1; CDR3 length: 14; V gene: TRBV28; CDR3 protein: CASSPGGTGNTIYF; CDR3 DNA: TGTGCCAGCAGCCCAGGGGGTACTGGAAACACCATATATTTT
J gene: TRBJ2-1; clone size: once; D gene: TRBD2; CDR3 length: 16; V gene: TRBV5-1; CDR3 protein: CASSLAYQRGEGEQFF; CDR3 DNA: TGCGCCAGCAGCTTGGCCTATCAGCGGGGGGAGGGTGAGCAGTTCTTC
J gene: TRBJ2-1; clone size: -; D gene: -; CDR3 length: 17; V gene: TRBV5-1; CDR3 protein: CASSLSYQGSLYNEQFF; CDR3 DNA: TGCGCCAGCAGCTTGAGTTATCAGGGATCTTTGTACAATGAGCAGTTCTTC
J gene: TRBJ2-3; clone size: -; D gene: -; CDR3 length: 16; V gene: TRBV5-6; CDR3 protein: CASSLYRVWGTDTQYF; CDR3 DNA: TGTGCCAGCAGCTTATACAGGGTCTGGGGGACAGATACGCAGTATTTT
J gene: TRBJ2-7; clone size: -; D gene: TRBD2; CDR3 length: 17; V gene: TRBV19; CDR3 protein: CASRPDRTGTSRVGQYF; CDR3 DNA: TGTGCCAGTAGACCCGACCGGACCGGGACTAGCCGAGTTGGGCAGTACTTC
J gene: TRBJ2-7; clone size: -; D gene: -; CDR3 length: 14; V gene: TRBV6-9; CDR3 protein: CASSYVRRPYEQYF; CDR3 DNA: TGTGCCAGCAGTTATGTGAGGCGTCCCTACGAGCAGTACTTC
J gene: TRBJ1-4; clone size: -; D gene: -; CDR3 length: 15; V gene: TRBV5-1; CDR3 protein: CASSLVPGEDEKLFF; CDR3 DNA: TGCGCCAGCAGCTTGGTTCCAGGGGAAGATGAAAAACTGTTTTTT
J gene: TRBJ1-4; clone size: -; D gene: -; CDR3 length: 12; V gene: TRBV7-9; CDR3 protein: CATGLRNEKLFF; CDR3 DNA: TGTGCGACGGGACTTCGCAATGAAAAACTGTTTTTT
J gene: TRBJ2-5; clone size: -; D gene: -; CDR3 length: 15; V gene: TRBV28; CDR3 protein: CASSLVRESRETQYF; CDR3 DNA: TGTGCCAGCAGTTTGGTCCGGGAGAGTAGGGAGACCCAGTACTTC
J gene: TRBJ2-3; clone size: once; D gene: TRBD2; CDR3 length: 16; V gene: TRBV5-1; CDR3 protein: CASSLGTSGGRDTQYF; CDR3 DNA: TGCGCCAGCAGCTTGGGGACTAGCGGGGGGCGAGATACGCAGTATTTT
J gene: TRBJ1-6; clone size: -; D gene: -; CDR3 length: 13; V gene: TRBV7-9; CDR3 protein: CASKAGNNSPLHF; CDR3 DNA: TGTGCCAGCAAGGCAGGGAATAATTCACCCCTCCACTTT
J gene: TRBJ1-1; clone size: -; D gene: TRBD1; CDR3 length: 14; V gene: TRBV5-4; CDR3 protein: CASSPGDRETEAFF; CDR3 DNA: TGTGCCAGCAGCCCCGGGGACAGGGAGACTGAAGCTTTCTTT
J gene: TRBJ1-1; clone size: -; D gene: TRBD1; CDR3 length: 15; V gene: TRBV5-1; CDR3 protein: CASSLLQGSHTEAFF; CDR3 DNA: TGCGCCAGCAGCTTATTACAGGGGTCTCACACTGAAGCTTTCTTT
J gene: TRBJ1-2; clone size: -; D gene: -; CDR3 length: 11; V gene: TRBV6-5; CDR3 protein: CASSYWGVDTF; CDR3 DNA: TGTGCCAGCAGTTACTGGGGGGTGGATACCTTC
J gene: TRBJ1-2; clone size: -; D gene: TRBD1; CDR3 length: 17; V gene: TRBV3-1/TRBV3-2; CDR3 protein: CASSQYGTGNTNYGYTF; CDR3 DNA: TGTGCCAGCAGCCAATATGGGACAGGCAACACTAACTATGGCTACACCTTC
J gene: TRBJ1-1; clone size: -; D gene: -; CDR3 length: 16; V gene: TRBV28; CDR3 protein: CASSLLTAVMNTEAFF; CDR3 DNA: TGTGCCAGCAGTTTGTTGACTGCCGTTATGAACACTGAAGCTTTCTTT
J gene: TRBJ1-4; clone size: -; D gene: -; CDR3 length: 14; V gene: TRBV6-1; CDR3 protein: CASSVAQGREKLFF; CDR3 DNA: TGTGCCAGCAGTGTAGCACAGGGAAGGGAAAAACTGTTTTTT
J gene: TRBJ2-1; clone size: -; D gene: TRBD2; CDR3 length: 16; V gene: TRBV28; CDR3 protein: CASRKHSGRATDEQFF; CDR3 DNA: TGTGCCAGCAGAAAACATAGCGGGAGGGCCACGGATGAGCAGTTCTTC
J gene: TRBJ2-3; clone size: -; D gene: -; CDR3 length: 13; V gene: TRBV27; CDR3 protein: CASGWGRGDTQYF; CDR3 DNA: TGTGCCAGCGGTTGGGGGCGCGGAGATACGCAGTATTTT
J gene: TRBJ2-3; clone size: -; D gene: TRBD2; CDR3 length: 16; V gene: TRBV5-1; CDR3 protein: CASSLDASGGTDTQYF; CDR3 DNA: TGCGCCAGCAGCTTGGATGCTAGCGGGGGCACAGATACGCAGTATTTT
J gene: TRBJ1-2; clone size: few; D gene: TRBD1; CDR3 length: 13; V gene: TRBV28; CDR3 protein: CASTQQGKSGYTF; CDR3 DNA: TGTGCCAGCACCCAACAGGGGAAAAGTGGCTACACCTTC